This T cell receptor beta chain is drawn from a study of T cell responses to AZD1222 COVID-19 vaccine (dated by TCRdb to 2020 to 2023). For context, the study as a whole: A total of over 230 trial participants underwent TCR sequencing, of whom 200 to 220 received two doses of AZD1222 and about 25 received two doses of the MenACWY control vaccine. Trial participants were enrolled by age into 18-55, 56-69 and 70-plus year subgroups, with roughly 160, 29 and 62 TCR-sequenced participants respectively. What the authors observed across the whole study: Most participants were white British and females outnumbered males, and the authors suggested that clonal diversity may have been underestimated. Spike-specific TCR breadth and depth rose significantly after two AZD1222 doses compared with day 0 and with MenACWY recipients. Epitopes outside the regions mutated in the B.1.351 and B.1.1.7 variants were reportedly recognized by nearly half of the unique spike-specific TCRs. Conclusions about previously exposed vaccinees are limited, since just a handful of AZD1222 recipients were seropositive for SARS-CoV-2 at baseline. The 56-69-year group was small, and its depth increase did not reach significance, likely because of low power. No day 14 peak-response samples were available, so repertoires were characterized only after the peak T cell response. The vaccine-associated CD4 TCRs covered the entire spike protein, and the dominant responses fell in regions 160-218 and 743-854.

V lost 0 bases and J lost 7 bases; the stretch between them is 16 bases long. For CDR1 and CDR2, the germline V gene (reference sequence) lists LNHDA and SQIVND. CDR3 length: 16 amino acids, cysteine to phenylalanine. Of all the DNA, just the CDR3 is kept, 48 bases in frame from base 1. A remark on this clone: It has no known antigen specificity. No base quality values were provided; no much bigger clone lies one nucleotide off.

In light of the paper, this sample's time point label describes: about 28 days (+/-7) after the second vaccine dose. In light of the paper, this sample's treatment or condition label describes: meningococcal conjugate vaccine given as trial control. Vaccinee samples were obtained from the UK trials COV001 and COV002, which included a single-blind randomized controlled phase 2/3 trial of AZD1222 (ChAdOx1 nCoV-19) in healthy adults. Trial participant PBMC samples were collected at day 0 and day 28 after the second dose for TCRbeta chain sequencing. The CDR3 regions of human TCRbeta chains were analyzed by immunosequencing. The paper's processing steps were these. Repertoire TCRs were checked for matches against a reference library of SARS-CoV-2-specific TCRs that had been generated using the MIRA antigen-specificity platform. Breadth meant the fraction of unique TCRs that were SARS-CoV-2-associated, whereas depth meant the fraction of total T cells that were SARS-CoV-2-associated. Using the MIRA data, each spike-specific TCR was mapped to the spike region that the TCR reacts to and placed in a CD4 or CD8 class. Log10-transformed breadth and depth values were compared by one-way ANOVA with Sidak's multiple comparisons tests. What TCRdb holds here is the immuneACCESS table cut down to in-frame rearrangements. Part of the clones is not present; checked against another copy, under half of the missing clones reflect an unresolved V gene, and the others are unexplained. Clone size and the V and J calls come from that table; the DNA yielded D and trimming. The sample has approximately 70,000 clones on record, about 91% of them singletons. 10% of the sample is taken by the ten largest.

The specimen comprised peripheral blood, sampled 28 days after the second dose of the MenACWY control vaccine. The receptor was derived from an adult who received the MenACWY meningococcal vaccine as a control. The rearrangement combines TRBV19 with TRBJ2-1; the D gene is tentatively TRBD1 or TRBD2, each matching 5 bases. The base sequence is TGTGCCAGTAGTATAGACCTAGCAAGGGGCCCGAATGAGCAGTTCTTC. Translated, it reads CASSIDLARGPNEQFF.